The TCR beta chain under discussion was sequenced for a study of T cell responses to AZD1222 COVID-19 vaccine. Study-level findings and limits: Reportedly, nearly half the spike-specific TCRs target unmutated variant regions. Dominant at 160-218 and 743-854, vaccine-associated CD4 TCRs also spanned spike. Clonal diversity was possibly underestimated, and the donors were mostly white British, with more females.

Trimming cost V 7 bases and J 5 bases, with 15 bases left between them. The CDR3 covers 14 residues. CDR1 and CDR2 (germline): SGHVS, FQNEAQ. Clones were read by immunoSEQ multiplex PCR, and TCRdb kept only the in-frame ones, dropping some. The top ten hold 4% to 5% of the sample, which has 140,000 or so clones, about 89% seen once. Concerning this clone itself: Its antigen remains unknown.

The material was peripheral blood, obtained on day 0 of AZD1222 vaccination. The chain joins TRBV7-8 to TRBJ2-1, with D possibly matching TRBD2 (6 bases). The receptor was isolated from an adult in good health. The CDR3 loop reads CASKLKRVDNEQFF. For the CDR3, the DNA is TGTGCCAGCAAACTTAAGCGGGTGGACAATGAGCAGTTCTTC.